The T cell receptor (beta chain) described here comes from a study of cytomegalovirus exposure and HLA in healthy donors. Points from the study as a whole: Confirmation in vitro established that three CMV-associated chains were specific for CMV antigens. Most TCR sequences were rare, but some public TCRs occurred in many donors. Reported performance of the classifier showed diagnosis of cytomegalovirus status with high specificity and sensitivity.

The CDR3 loop spans 13 amino acids. CDR1 and CDR2 (germline): MNHNY, SVGAGI (reference sequence). Trimming shortened V by 2 bases and J by 0 bases, and 5 bases separated the two germline ends. The method was immunoSEQ multiplex PCR; TCRdb's version includes in-frame clones alone and lacks a portion of them. The sample gives 300,000 or so clones, approximately 88% of which show up once; 0.9% to 1% is in the top ten. Turning to this clone: Its matching antigen is unknown.

The sample consisted of PBMCs. The chain combines TRBV6-6 with TRBJ2-7, with D unclear. This TCR came from a man under 40 in good health and CMV-seronegative. CDR3 residues: CASSYVNSYEQYF. The DNA of the CDR3 is TGTGCCAGCAGTTACGTCAACTCCTACGAGCAGTACTTC.